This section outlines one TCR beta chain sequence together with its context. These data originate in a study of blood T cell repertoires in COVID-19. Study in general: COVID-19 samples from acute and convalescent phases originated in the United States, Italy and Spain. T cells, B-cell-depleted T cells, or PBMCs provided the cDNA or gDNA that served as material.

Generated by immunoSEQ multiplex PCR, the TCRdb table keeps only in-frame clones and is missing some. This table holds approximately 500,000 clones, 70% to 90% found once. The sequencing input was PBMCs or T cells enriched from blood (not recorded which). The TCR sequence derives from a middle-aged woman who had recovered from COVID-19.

The CDR3 sequence: CASSLTGGFYNEQFF. The CDR3 DNA reads as TGTGCCAGCAGCCTCACAGGGGGCTTTTACAATGAGCAGTTCTTC. The chain is built from TRBV7-9 and TRBJ2-1, with 9 bases lining up with TRBD1. The V segment lost 5 bases and the J segment 4 bases; nucleotides outside the gene matches: 6. Germline-derived CDR1 and CDR2 are SEHNR and FQNEAQ (reference sequence). This CDR3 has 15 amino acids. Full variable domain (outside the CDR3, taken from reference TRBV7-9 and TRBJ2-1): DTGVSQNPRHKITKRGQNVTFRCDPISEHNRLYWYRQTLGQGPEFLTYFQNEAQLEKSRLLSDRFSAERPKGSFSTLEIQRTEQGDSAMYLCASSLTGGFYNEQFFGPGTRLTVL.